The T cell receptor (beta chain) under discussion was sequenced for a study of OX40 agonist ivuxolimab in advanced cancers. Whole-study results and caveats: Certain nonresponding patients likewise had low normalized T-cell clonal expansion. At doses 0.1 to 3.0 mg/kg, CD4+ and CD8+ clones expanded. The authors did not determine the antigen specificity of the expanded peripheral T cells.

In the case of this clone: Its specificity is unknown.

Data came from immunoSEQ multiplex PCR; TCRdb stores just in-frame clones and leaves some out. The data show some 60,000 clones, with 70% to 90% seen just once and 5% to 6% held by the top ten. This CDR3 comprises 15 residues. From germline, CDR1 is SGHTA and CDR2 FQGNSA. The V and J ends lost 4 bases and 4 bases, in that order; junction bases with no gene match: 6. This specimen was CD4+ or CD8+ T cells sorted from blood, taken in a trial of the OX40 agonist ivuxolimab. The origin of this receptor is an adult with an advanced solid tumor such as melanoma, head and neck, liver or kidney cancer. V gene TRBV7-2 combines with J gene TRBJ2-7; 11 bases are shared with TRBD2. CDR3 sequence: CASSSVSGRAYEQYF. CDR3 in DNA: TGTGCCAGCAGCTCAGTTAGCGGGAGGGCATACGAGCAGTACTTC.